Listed below are T cell receptor beta chains from one sample, sequenced in a study of T cells expressing NK-cell markers. TCRdb re-called the 5' RACE reads; one entry per CDR3 protein, DNA not given. This table holds 140,000 to 150,000 distinct CDR3 sequences. Sequenced sample: blood T cells: a sorted CD56 or NKG2C T cell subset, CD4+ or CD8+ T cells, or bulk PBMC T cells (not recorded which). All receptors come from a man between 18 and 35 years old in good health. Each CDR3 is given with its conserved first and last residue.

cdr3_aa	j_call	v_call
CASSHPHVGGSTGELFF	TRBJ2-2	TRBV7-2
CSAQGHSPNEQYF	TRBJ2-7	TRBV29-1
CSARDRENPSIETQYF	TRBJ2-5	TRBV20-1
CASRIEAGGINTQYF	TRBJ2-3	TRBV4-2
CATAGGRETQYF	TRBJ2-5	TRBV15
CASSSGQTNTGELFF	TRBJ2-2	TRBV28
CSADDRDRDSVVLLETQYF	TRBJ2-5	TRBV20-1
CASSLARQLDGYTF	TRBJ1-2	TRBV7-9
CASSQVTGPGELFF	TRBJ2-2	TRBV14
CASSQVSGTGTTDTQYF	TRBJ2-3	TRBV4-3
CASSLDTSSHYEQFF	TRBJ2-1	TRBV5-1
CSARLAGEQTQYF	TRBJ2-5	TRBV29-1
CASSREDGINQPQHF	TRBJ1-5	TRBV4-2
CASSHLWDLAGDTDTQYF	TRBJ2-3	TRBV11-2
CASSLTGTSEAFF	TRBJ1-1	TRBV7-3
CASRALDQPQHF	TRBJ1-5	TRBV12-3/TRBV12-4
CSAAGLAGSGWETQYF	TRBJ2-5	TRBV29-1
CSARVLGSRGPWQFF	TRBJ2-1	TRBV20-1
CASSLGASAGTGELFF	TRBJ2-2	TRBV13
CASSTGLAGVQNSYNEQFF	TRBJ2-1	TRBV6-1
CASSSWETRGEQYF	TRBJ2-7	TRBV7-2
CASSSGTTLFTDTQYF	TRBJ2-3	TRBV5-4
CASSLGGPQTYNEQFF	TRBJ2-1	TRBV6-2/TRBV6-3
CSVGLQGHEKLFF	TRBJ1-4	TRBV29-1
CASSSTTGSGELFF	TRBJ2-2	TRBV6-5
CASSKTDAGNEQYF	TRBJ2-7	TRBV7-6
CAGGLGREASMGNEQFF	TRBJ2-1	TRBV6-1
CASSHPTGPGANVLTF	TRBJ2-6	TRBV9
CATSRDPGQGYEQYF	TRBJ2-7	TRBV15
CASSQWDRGGPVMNTEAFF	TRBJ1-1	TRBV4-2
CAISESRADTQYF	TRBJ2-3	TRBV10-3
CATSDPGTSGAYNEQFF	TRBJ2-1	TRBV24-1
CASSPPAPGSPLHF	TRBJ1-6	TRBV18
CASSYVGGEQFF	TRBJ2-1	TRBV6-2/TRBV6-3
CASSRQSDFPNYEQYF	TRBJ2-7	TRBV12-3/TRBV12-4
CASSLVASGMYQETQYF	TRBJ2-5	TRBV5-1
CASSPMTSGSPETQYF	TRBJ2-5	TRBV5-6
CASSPPGEGYTF	TRBJ1-2	TRBV27
CATSSQGRLTEQFF	TRBJ2-1	TRBV24-1
CASSMTERSNQPQHF	TRBJ1-5	TRBV12-3/TRBV12-4
CAISETSLGVQNEQFF	TRBJ2-1	TRBV10-3
CSVGFTSDGELFF	TRBJ2-2	TRBV29-1
CASSQGQIAYNEQFF	TRBJ2-1	TRBV3-1
CASSNGNIYEQYF	TRBJ2-7	TRBV27
CTGRGPDPEAFF	TRBJ1-1	TRBV29-1
CASRIQGNSYNEQFF	TRBJ2-1	TRBV28
CASSELVGGPSHEQFF	TRBJ2-1	TRBV25-1
CASNDLRGTEAFF	TRBJ1-1	TRBV14
CASSYSSDIRNEQFF	TRBJ2-1	TRBV6-5
CASSLDRTGSQETQYF	TRBJ2-5	TRBV5-1
CASSIGGEQFF	TRBJ2-1	TRBV19
CASRVAGGPYEQYF	TRBJ2-7	TRBV28